This passage covers 7 T cell receptor beta chains from one sample sequenced in a study of Graves' ophthalmopathy and Graves' hyperthyroidism. Using RNA transcripts, the TCR beta CDR3 regions were amplified. HTBI-primed first-round RT-PCR preceded second-round multiplex PCR. A single record per CDR3 protein comes from TCRdb applying MiXCR to the multiplex PCR reads. The data show hundreds of thousands of distinct CDR3 sequences, 20% to 25% seen once. Sequenced input: peripheral blood. The receptors were sampled from a woman aged 18-30 years with stable Graves' hyperthyroidism.

This clonotype appeared many times. The CDR3 region is CASSETRTGNGYTF. The CDR3 region has the DNA TGTGCCAGCAGTGAAACCCGGACAGGGAATGGCTACACCTTC. V usage is TRBV2 and J usage is TRBJ1-2, with TRBD1 matching over 8 bases. V trimming: 2 bases; J trimming: 6 bases; junction bases outside the gene matches: 5. Germline V gene lookup returns CDR1 SNHLY and CDR2 FYNNEI. The CDR3 spans 14 residues.

This clonotype turned up a few times. The CDR3 sequence: CASTRGTDQETQYF. The DNA for the CDR3 is TGTGCCAGCACCCGAGGGACAGACCAAGAGACCCAGTACTTC. V usage is TRBV6-1 and J usage is TRBJ2-5; 7 bases align to TRBD1. Looked up from germline, CDR1 is MNHNS and CDR2 is SASEGT. The V and J ends lost 7 bases and 0 bases, in that order; junction bases with no gene match: 5. This CDR3 contains 14 residues.

The chain uses TRBV28 and TRBJ2-5, with 7 bases matching TRBD1. Per the germline V gene, CDR1 is MDHEN and CDR2 is SYDVKM. J gave up 1 base and V 5 bases, and 10 bases lay outside the gene matches. The CDR3 extends over 16 amino acids. CDR3 loop: CASSEYKGASQETQYF. CDR3 DNA: TGTGCCAGCAGTGAATACAAGGGGGCGTCCCAAGAGACCCAGTACTTC.

This clonotype was counted ten times or more. The chain has TRBV6-6 and TRBJ2-7, with D perhaps TRBD1 (6 bases). Trimming took 8 bases from V and 0 from J, leaving 11 bases between them. Germline V gives CDR1 MNHNY, CDR2 SVGAGI (reference sequence). The CDR3 sequence is 13 residues long. The CDR3 nucleotides read TGTGCCAGCCGGGACACTAGCTCCTACGAGCAGTACTTC. Translating it yields CASRDTSSYEQYF.

The rearrangement joins TRBV3-1 to TRBJ2-2, with 13 bases lining up with TRBD2. Germline V CDR1 and CDR2: LGHDT, YNNKEL (reference sequence). The length of the CDR3 is 16 residues. Trimming at V came to 4 bases and at J to 5 bases, leaving 4 bases not matched to a gene. CDR3 DNA sequence: TGTGCCAGCAGCCCCTCGGGACTAGCGGGGACCGGGGAGCTGTTTTTT. Residues: CASSPSGLAGTGELFF.

This clonotype has a count of ten or more. This rearrangement joins TRBV6-1 to TRBJ1-1; D unclear. Germline loops: CDR1 MNHNS, CDR2 SASEGT. V lost 6 bases, J lost 0 bases, and 11 bases lay in between. CDR3 length equals 14 residues. In DNA form, the CDR3 reads TGTGCCAGCAGCACATGGGAGATGAACACTGAAGCTTTCTTT. Encoded protein: CASSTWEMNTEAFF.

This clonotype was counted once. The chain combines TRBV12-3 or TRBV12-4 with TRBJ2-7, with 11 bases identical to TRBD2. The junction had 7 bases not matched to a gene; V was cut back by 6 bases and J by 6 bases. The CDR3 extends over 14 amino acids. This CDR3 is CASSALAGGSEQYF. The CDR3 bases are TGTGCCAGCAGCGCGCTAGCGGGAGGAAGCGAGCAGTACTTC.